These 10 T cell receptor beta chains were sequenced from one sample in a study of PD-L1 blockade in urothelial cancer. Here immunoSEQ multiplex PCR was the method, and the copy in TCRdb shows in-frame clones only, minus some. The sample includes 30,000 to 40,000 clones, 84% of them seen just once. The sample here was PBMCs, taken around atezolizumab (anti-PD-L1) treatment. These receptors were taken from a man aged 55-75 years with urothelial cancer.

This clone was observed once. The V gene is TRBV4-2, the J gene TRBJ1-3, with D perhaps TRBD1 (6 bases). The germline V gene has CDR1 LGHNA and CDR2 YNFKEQ. This CDR3 spans 19 amino acids. Trimming removed 3 bases from V and 0 bases from J, with 21 bases in between. CDR3 nucleotides: TGTGCCAGCAGCCAGACGAGAGCCTGGGACATTAGCTCTGGAAACACCATATATTTT. Its translation: CASSQTRAWDISSGNTIYF.

The chain carries TRBV15 and TRBJ2-5; 10 bases line up with TRBD2. Per germline, CDR1 LNHNV and CDR2 YYDKDF (reference sequence). The CDR3 extends over 15 amino acids. Germline trimming cut 3 bases from V and 5 bases from J; bases unmatched to any gene: 6. As DNA, the CDR3 is TGTGCCACCAGCAGGGGAGCGGGAGGGCGTGAGACCCAGTACTTC. Translated, it gives CATSRGAGGRETQYF. Combining the CDR3 with reference TRBV15 and TRBJ2-5 gives the whole variable domain DAMVIQNPRYQVTQFGKPVTLSCSQTLNHNVMYWYQQKSSQAPKLLFHYYDKDFNNEADTPDNFQSRRPNTSFCFLDIRSPGLGDTAMYLCATSRGAGGRETQYFGPGTRLLVL.

The chain links TRBV18 to TRBJ2-3, with 7 positions matching TRBD2. Losses at the gene ends were 6 bases for V and 5 bases for J; bases not matched to a gene: 5. CDR1 and CDR2 (germline): KGHSH, LQKENI. The CDR3 length is 13 residues. As DNA, the CDR3 is TGTGCCAGCTCCTGGGAGGGCGGAGATACGCAGTATTTT. It is translated as CASSWEGGDTQYF.

This clone was recorded only once. This rearrangement joins TRBV6-1 to TRBJ2-1, with 9 bases matching TRBD2. From germline, CDR1 is MNHNS and CDR2 SASEGT. CDR3 length equals 16 residues. Unmatched junction bases numbered 7, after V lost 2 bases and J lost 5 bases. The CDR3 region is CASSEWVSGGNNEQFF. In DNA form, the CDR3 reads TGTGCCAGCAGTGAATGGGTTAGCGGGGGAAACAATGAGCAGTTCTTC.

The rearrangement joins TRBV6-5 to TRBJ2-5; 10 bases are shared with TRBD1. The V segment lost 5 bases and the J segment 4 bases; nucleotides outside the gene matches: 4. Germline values: CDR1 MNHEY, CDR2 SVGAGI. CDR3 size: 14 residues. The CDR3 DNA reads as TGTGCCAGCAGTATGACAGGGGGCGCAGAGACCCAGTACTTC. Amino acids: CASSMTGGAETQYF.

The genes are TRBV6-6 and TRBJ1-3; possibly TRBD1 for D (5 bases). Trimming took 0 bases from V and 15 from J, leaving 21 bases between them. CDR1 and CDR2 (germline): MNHNY, SVGAGI (reference sequence). The CDR3 contains 15 residues. The CDR3 here is CASSYSNLASVGQYF. The CDR3 DNA sequence: TGTGCCAGCAGTTACTCGAACCTCGCGAGTGTAGGACAATATTTT.

This chain links TRBV27 with TRBJ2-3; 8 positions match TRBD2. Germline V lookup: CDR1 MNHEY, CDR2 SMNVEV (reference sequence). CDR3 length: 17 amino acids. Unmatched junction bases numbered 6, after V lost 1 base and J lost 0 bases. For the CDR3, the DNA is TGTGCCAGCAGTTTATTAGGTGGGACTAGGAGCACAGATACGCAGTATTTT. Translated: CASSLLGGTRSTDTQYF.

V is TRBV7-9 and J is TRBJ2-7, with 9 nucleotides matching TRBD1. The CDR3 covers 15 residues. V shed 5 bases, J shed 2 bases, and the junction held 7 bases outside the gene matches. Looked up from germline, CDR1 is SEHNR and CDR2 is FQNEAQ (reference sequence). CDR3 nucleotide sequence: TGTGCCAGCAGCCCTCGGGACAGGGTGGCCTACGAGCAGTACTTC. It is translated as CASSPRDRVAYEQYF.

The chain combines TRBV4-1 with TRBJ1-2; 7 bases fit TRBD1. CDR1 is MGHRA, CDR2 YSYEKL, per germline. The CDR3 is 15 amino acids. V trimming: 0 bases; J trimming: 6 bases; junction bases outside the gene matches: 7. The CDR3 here is CASSQDIRGLDGYTF. The CDR3 nucleotides are TGCGCCAGCAGCCAAGATATTAGGGGGCTGGATGGCTACACCTTC.

The chain uses TRBV9 and TRBJ2-1; D is uncertain. The CDR3 length is 15 residues. The germline V gene encodes CDR1 SGDLS and CDR2 YYNGEE. Trimming removed 0 bases at V and 4 bases at J, with 11 bases between. CDR3 bases: TGTGCCAGCAGCGTAGAGTTGACATATTACAATGAGCAGTTCTTC. Its translation is CASSVELTYYNEQFF.